This entry is about one T cell receptor beta chain. The antigen remains undetermined. The CDR3 covers 14 residues. The V gene's germline CDR1 is SNHLY and CDR2 FYNNEI. V was cut by 9 bases and J by 4 bases, with 17 bases left in between. This sample was taken from a study of OX40 agonist ivuxolimab in advanced cancers. Across the whole study: Participants averaged around 60 years of age (range roughly 23 to 79) and were less than 85% male. Checkpoint inhibitors had been given previously to roughly 40% of patients. Findings of the study overall: Mean expanded clone counts were higher in CD8+ than CD4+ T cells. At 0.1 to 3.0 mg/kg, clonal expansion of CD4+ and CD8+ blood T cells had occurred by week 6.

Assay used: immunoSEQ multiplex PCR; TCRdb lists only in-frame clones, some missing. The data contain some 39,000 clones, over 75% of them seen just once; the ten biggest clones take up approximately 13%. Sequencing was performed on CD4+ or CD8+ T cells sorted from blood, taken in a trial of the OX40 agonist ivuxolimab. The rearrangement joins TRBV2 to TRBJ2-3; possibly TRBD1 for D (5 bases). The TCR was taken from an adult with an advanced solid tumor such as melanoma, head and neck, liver or kidney cancer. This CDR3 reads CARENYQGADTQYF. CDR3 coding DNA: TGTGCCAGAGAAAACTACCAGGGTGCAGATACGCAGTATTTT.